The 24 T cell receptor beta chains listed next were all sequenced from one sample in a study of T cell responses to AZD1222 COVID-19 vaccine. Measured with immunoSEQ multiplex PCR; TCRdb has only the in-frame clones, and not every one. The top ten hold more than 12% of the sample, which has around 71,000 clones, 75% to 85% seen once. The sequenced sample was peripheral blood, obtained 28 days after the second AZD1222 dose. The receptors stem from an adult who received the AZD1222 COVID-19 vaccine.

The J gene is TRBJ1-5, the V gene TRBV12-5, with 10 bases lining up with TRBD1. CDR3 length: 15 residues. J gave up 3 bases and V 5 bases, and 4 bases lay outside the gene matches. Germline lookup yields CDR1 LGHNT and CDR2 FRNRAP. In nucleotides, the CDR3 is TGTGCTAGTGGTCCGACAGGGGGCCTCAATCAGCCCCAGCATTTT. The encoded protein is CASGPTGGLNQPQHF.

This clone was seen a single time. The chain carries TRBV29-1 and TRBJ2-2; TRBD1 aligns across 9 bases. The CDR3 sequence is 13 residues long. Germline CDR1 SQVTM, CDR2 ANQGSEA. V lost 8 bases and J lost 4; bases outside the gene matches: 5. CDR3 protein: CSIGTGFTGELFF. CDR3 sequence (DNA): TGCAGCATCGGGACAGGGTTCACCGGGGAGCTGTTTTTT.

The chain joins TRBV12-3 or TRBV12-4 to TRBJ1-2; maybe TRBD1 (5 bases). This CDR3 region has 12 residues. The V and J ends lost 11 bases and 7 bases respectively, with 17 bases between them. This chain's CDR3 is CACSALGVGYTF. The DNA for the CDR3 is TGTGCCTGCTCCGCGTTGGGGGTTGGCTACACCTTC.

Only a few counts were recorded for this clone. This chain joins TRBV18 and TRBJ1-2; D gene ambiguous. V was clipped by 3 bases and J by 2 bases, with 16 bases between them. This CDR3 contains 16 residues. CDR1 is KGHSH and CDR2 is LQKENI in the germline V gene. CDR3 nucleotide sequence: TGTGCCAGCTCACCGACCATCTACAACAAGAACTATGGCTACACCTTC. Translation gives CASSPTIYNKNYGYTF.

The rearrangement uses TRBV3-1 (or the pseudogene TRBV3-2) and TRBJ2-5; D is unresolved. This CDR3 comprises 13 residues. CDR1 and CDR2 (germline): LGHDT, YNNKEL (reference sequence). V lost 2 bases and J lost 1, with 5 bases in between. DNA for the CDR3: TGTGCCAGCAGCCAACTTCCCCAAGAGACCCAGTACTTC. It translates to CASSQLPQETQYF.

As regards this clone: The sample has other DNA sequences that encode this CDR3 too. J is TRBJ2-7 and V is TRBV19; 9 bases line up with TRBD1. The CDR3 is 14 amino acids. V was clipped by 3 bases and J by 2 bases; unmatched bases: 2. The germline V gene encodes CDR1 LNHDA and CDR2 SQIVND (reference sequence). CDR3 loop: CASSIGTGTYEQYF. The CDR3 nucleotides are TGTGCCAGTAGTATTGGGACAGGGACCTACGAGCAGTACTTC.

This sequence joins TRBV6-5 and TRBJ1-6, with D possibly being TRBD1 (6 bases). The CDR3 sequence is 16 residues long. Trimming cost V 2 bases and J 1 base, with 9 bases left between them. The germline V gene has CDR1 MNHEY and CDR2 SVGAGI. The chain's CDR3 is CASSYAGASYNSPLHF. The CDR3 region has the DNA TGTGCCAGCAGTTACGCGGGGGCTTCCTATAATTCACCCCTCCACTTT.

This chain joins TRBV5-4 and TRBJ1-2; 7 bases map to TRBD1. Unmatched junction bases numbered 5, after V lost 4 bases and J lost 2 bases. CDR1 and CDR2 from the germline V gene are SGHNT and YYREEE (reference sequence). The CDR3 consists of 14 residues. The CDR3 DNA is TGTGCCAGCAGCCCTCAGGGACAGAACTATGGCTACACCTTC. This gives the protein CASSPQGQNYGYTF.

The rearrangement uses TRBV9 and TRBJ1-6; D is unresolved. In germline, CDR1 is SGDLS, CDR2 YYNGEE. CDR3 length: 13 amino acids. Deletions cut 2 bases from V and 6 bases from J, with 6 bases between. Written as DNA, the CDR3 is TGTGCCAGCAGCGTCCGGGGTAATTCACCCCTCCACTTT. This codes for CASSVRGNSPLHF.

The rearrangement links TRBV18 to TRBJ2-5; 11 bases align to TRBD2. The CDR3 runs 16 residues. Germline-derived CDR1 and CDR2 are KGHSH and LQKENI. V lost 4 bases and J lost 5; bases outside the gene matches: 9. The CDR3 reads CASSLMTSGDGETQYF. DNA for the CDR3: TGTGCCAGCTCACTGATGACTAGCGGGGACGGGGAGACCCAGTACTTC.

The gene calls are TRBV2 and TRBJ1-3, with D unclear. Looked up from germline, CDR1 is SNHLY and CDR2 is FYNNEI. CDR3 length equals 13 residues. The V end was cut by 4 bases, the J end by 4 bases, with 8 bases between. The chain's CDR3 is CASSVVVGNTIYF. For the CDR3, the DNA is TGTGCCAGCAGTGTTGTGGTCGGAAACACCATATATTTT.

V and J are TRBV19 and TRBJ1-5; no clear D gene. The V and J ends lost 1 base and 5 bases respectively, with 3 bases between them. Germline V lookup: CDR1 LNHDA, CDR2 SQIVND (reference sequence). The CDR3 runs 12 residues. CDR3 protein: CASSIADQPQHF. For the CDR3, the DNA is TGTGCCAGTAGTATAGCTGATCAGCCCCAGCATTTT.

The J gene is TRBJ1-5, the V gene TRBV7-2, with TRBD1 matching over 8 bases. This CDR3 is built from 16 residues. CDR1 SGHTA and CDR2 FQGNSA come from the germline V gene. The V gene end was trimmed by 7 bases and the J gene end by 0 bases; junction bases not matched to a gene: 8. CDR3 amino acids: CASTLDRAYSNQPQHF. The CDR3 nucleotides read TGTGCCAGCACCTTGGACAGGGCATATAGCAATCAGCCCCAGCATTTT.

CDR3 nucleotide sequence: TGTGCCAGCAGTGAATCGTGGCGGAACACTGAAGCTTTCTTT. Protein: CASSESWRNTEAFF. The chain is built from TRBV6-1 and TRBJ1-1; D remains unclear. The germline V gene encodes CDR1 MNHNS and CDR2 SASEGT. The CDR3 consists of 14 residues. The V end lost 2 bases, the J end lost 1 base, and 8 bases lay between the germline ends.

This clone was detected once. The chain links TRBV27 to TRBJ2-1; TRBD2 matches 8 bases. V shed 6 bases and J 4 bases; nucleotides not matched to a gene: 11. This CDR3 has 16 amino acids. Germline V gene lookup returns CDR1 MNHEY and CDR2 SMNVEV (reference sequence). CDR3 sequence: CASSLPRGGDYNEQFF. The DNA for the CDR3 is TGTGCCAGCAGCCTACCCCGGGGGGGTGATTACAATGAGCAGTTCTTC.

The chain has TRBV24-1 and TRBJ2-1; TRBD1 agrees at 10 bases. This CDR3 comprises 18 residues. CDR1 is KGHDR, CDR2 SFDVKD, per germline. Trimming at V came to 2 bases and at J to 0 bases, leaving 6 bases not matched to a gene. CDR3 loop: CATSDSGTGVLSYNEQFF. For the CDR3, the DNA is TGTGCCACCAGTGATTCGGGGACAGGGGTCCTCTCCTACAATGAGCAGTTCTTC.

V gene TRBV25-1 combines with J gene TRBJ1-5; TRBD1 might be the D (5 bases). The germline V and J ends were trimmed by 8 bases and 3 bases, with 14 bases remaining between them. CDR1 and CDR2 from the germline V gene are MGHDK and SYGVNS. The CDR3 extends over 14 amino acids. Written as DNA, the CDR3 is TGTGCCAGCCGAGAAACAGGATACAATCAGCCCCAGCATTTT. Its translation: CASRETGYNQPQHF.

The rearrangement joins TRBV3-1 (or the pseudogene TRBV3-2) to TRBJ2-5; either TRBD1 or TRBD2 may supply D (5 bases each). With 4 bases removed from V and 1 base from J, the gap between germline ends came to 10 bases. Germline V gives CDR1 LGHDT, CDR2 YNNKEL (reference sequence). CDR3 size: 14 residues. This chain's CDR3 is CASSRRDLQETQYF. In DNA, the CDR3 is TGTGCCAGCAGCCGACGGGACCTCCAAGAGACCCAGTACTTC.

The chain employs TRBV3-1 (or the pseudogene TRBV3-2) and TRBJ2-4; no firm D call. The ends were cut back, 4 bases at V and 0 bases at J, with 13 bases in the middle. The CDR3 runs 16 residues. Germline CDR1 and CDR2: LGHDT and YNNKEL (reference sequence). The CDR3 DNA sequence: TGTGCCAGCAGCCCCCCTTTAGGGCGAGCCAAAAACATTCAGTACTTC. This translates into CASSPPLGRAKNIQYF.

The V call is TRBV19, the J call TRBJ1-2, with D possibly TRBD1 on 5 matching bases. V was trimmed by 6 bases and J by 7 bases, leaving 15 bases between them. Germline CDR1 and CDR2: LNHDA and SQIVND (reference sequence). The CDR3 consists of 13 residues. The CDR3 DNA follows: TGTGCCAGTAGCAGTTCCCGGGGGATTGGCTACACCTTC. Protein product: CASSSSRGIGYTF.

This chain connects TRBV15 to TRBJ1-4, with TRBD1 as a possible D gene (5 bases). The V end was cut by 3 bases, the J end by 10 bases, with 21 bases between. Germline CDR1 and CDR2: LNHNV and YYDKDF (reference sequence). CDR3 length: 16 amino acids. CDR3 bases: TGTGCCACCAGCAGTTTTATTGGGACCGGGAGGAGAAAACTGTTTTTT. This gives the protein CATSSFIGTGRRKLFF.

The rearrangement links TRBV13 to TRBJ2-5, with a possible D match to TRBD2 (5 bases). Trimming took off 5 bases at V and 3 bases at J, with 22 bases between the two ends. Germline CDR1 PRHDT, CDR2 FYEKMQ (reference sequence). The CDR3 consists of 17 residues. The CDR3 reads CASSLELRASVEETQYF. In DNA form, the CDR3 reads TGTGCCAGCAGCCTCGAATTGAGGGCAAGTGTAGAAGAGACCCAGTACTTC.

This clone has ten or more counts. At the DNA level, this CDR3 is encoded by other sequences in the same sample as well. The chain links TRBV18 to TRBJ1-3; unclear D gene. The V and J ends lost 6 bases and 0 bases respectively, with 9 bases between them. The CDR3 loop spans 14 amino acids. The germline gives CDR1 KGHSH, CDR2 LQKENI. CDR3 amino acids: CASSPSVSGNTIYF. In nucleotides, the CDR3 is TGTGCCAGCTCCCCGTCAGTCTCTGGAAACACCATATATTTT.

CDR3 sequence: CASSEKGGRVYADTQYF. The CDR3 DNA reads TGTGCCAGCAGCGAGAAGGGGGGGCGCGTTTATGCAGATACGCAGTATTTT. J is TRBJ2-3 and V is TRBV9; a weak D match, TRBD2 (7 bases). The CDR3 spans 17 residues. Germline V gives CDR1 SGDLS, CDR2 YYNGEE. Trimming pared 3 bases from V and 4 bases from J, leaving 21 bases between.